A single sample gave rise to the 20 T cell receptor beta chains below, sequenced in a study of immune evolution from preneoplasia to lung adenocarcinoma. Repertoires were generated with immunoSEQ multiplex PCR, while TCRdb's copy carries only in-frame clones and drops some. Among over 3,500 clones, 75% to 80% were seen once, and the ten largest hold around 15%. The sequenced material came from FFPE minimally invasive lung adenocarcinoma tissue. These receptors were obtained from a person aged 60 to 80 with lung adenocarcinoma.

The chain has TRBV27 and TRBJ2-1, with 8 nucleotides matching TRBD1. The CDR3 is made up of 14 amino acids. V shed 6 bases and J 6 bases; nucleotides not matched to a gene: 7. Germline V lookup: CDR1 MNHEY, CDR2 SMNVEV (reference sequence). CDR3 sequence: CASRPTGVGNEQFF. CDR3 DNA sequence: TGTGCCAGCAGACCGACAGGGGTGGGCAATGAGCAGTTCTTC.

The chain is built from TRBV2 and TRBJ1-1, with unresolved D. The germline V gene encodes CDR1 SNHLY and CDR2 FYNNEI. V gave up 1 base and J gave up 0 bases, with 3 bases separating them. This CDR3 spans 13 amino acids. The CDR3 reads CASSEGMNTEAFF. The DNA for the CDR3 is TGTGCCAGCAGTGAAGGTATGAACACTGAAGCTTTCTTT.

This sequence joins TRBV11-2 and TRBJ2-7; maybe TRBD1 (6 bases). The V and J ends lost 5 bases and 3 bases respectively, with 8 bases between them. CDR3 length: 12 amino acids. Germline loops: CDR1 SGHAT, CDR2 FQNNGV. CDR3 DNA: TGTGCCAGCAGCAGGACAGTCTACGAGCAGTACTTC. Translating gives CASSRTVYEQYF.

The CDR3 DNA follows: TGCAGCGTGCGGACAGGGGTGAACACTGAAGCTTTCTTT. Amino acids: CSVRTGVNTEAFF. J is TRBJ1-1 and V is TRBV29-1; 9 bases line up with TRBD1. Germline CDR1 SQVTM, CDR2 ANQGSEA. This CDR3 is 13 amino acids long. V shed 6 bases and J 0 bases; nucleotides not matched to a gene: 2.

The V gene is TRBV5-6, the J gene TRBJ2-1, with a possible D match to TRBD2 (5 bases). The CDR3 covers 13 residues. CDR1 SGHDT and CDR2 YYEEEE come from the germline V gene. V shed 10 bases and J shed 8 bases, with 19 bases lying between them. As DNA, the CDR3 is TGTGCCGTCGCACCGGCGGGTGGCCATGAGCAGTTCTTC. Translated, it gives CAVAPAGGHEQFF.

In nucleotides, the CDR3 is TGTGCCAGTAGTAAGGGACTAGCGGGAGAGGGGCGCGAGCAGTACTTC. Translation gives CASSKGLAGEGREQYF. The chain couples TRBV19 to TRBJ2-7, with 14 bases that match TRBD2. CDR3 length equals 16 residues. The V segment lost 4 bases and the J segment 6 bases; nucleotides outside the gene matches: 8. Looked up from germline, CDR1 is LNHDA and CDR2 is SQIVND (reference sequence).

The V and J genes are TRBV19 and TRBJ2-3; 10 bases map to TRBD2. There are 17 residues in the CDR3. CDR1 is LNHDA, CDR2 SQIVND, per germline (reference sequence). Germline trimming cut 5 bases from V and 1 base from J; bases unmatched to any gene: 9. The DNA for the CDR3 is TGTGCCAGTAGTGTGTTAGCGGGAGGTGTGGGCACAGATACGCAGTATTTT. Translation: CASSVLAGGVGTDTQYF. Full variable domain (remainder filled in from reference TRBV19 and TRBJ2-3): DGGITQSPKYLFRKEGQNVTLSCEQNLNHDAMYWYRQDPGQGLRLIYYSQIVNDFQKGDIAEGYSVSREKKESFPLTVTSAQKNPTAFYLCASSVLAGGVGTDTQYFGPGTRLTVL.

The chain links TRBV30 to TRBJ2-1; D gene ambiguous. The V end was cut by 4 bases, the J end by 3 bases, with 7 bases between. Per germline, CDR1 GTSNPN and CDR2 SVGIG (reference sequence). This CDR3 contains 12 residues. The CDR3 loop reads CAWMLNYNEQFF. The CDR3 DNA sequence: TGTGCCTGGATGCTAAACTACAATGAGCAGTTCTTC.

CDR3 DNA: TGCAGCGTTCGCAGGGGCGCGGACAATGAGCAGTTCTTC. Its translation: CSVRRGADNEQFF. This chain uses TRBV29-1 with TRBJ2-1; possibly TRBD1 for D (6 bases). V was shortened by 5 bases and J by 5 bases, with 13 bases between the two germline ends. The length of the CDR3 is 13 residues. Germline loops: CDR1 SQVTM, CDR2 ANQGSEA.

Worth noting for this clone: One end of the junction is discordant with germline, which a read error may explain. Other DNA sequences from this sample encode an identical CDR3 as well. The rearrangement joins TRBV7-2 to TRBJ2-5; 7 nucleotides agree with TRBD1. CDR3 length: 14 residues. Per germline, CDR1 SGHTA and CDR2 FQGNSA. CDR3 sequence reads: CASSRDRSQQTQYF. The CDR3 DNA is TGCGCCAGCAGCCGGGACAGATCTCAGCAGACCCAGTACTTC. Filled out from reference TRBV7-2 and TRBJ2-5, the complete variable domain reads GAGVSQSPSNKVTEKGKDVELRCDPISGHTALYWYRQSLGQGLEFLIYFQGNSAPDKSGLPSDRFSAERTGGSVSTLTIQRTQQEDSAVYLCASSRDRSQQTQYFGPGTRLLVL.

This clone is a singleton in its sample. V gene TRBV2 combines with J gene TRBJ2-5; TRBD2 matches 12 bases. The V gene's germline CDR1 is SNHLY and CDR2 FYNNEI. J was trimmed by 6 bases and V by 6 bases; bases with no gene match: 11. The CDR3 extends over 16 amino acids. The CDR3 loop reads CASRARTSGIGKTQYF. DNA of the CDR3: TGTGCCAGCAGGGCCCGGACTAGCGGGATTGGAAAGACCCAGTACTTC. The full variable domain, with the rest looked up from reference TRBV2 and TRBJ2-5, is EPEVTQTPSHQVTQMGQEVILRCVPISNHLYFYWYRQILGQKVEFLVSFYNNEISEKSEIFDDQFSVERPDGSNFTLKIRSTKLEDSAMYFCASRARTSGIGKTQYFGPGTRLLVL.

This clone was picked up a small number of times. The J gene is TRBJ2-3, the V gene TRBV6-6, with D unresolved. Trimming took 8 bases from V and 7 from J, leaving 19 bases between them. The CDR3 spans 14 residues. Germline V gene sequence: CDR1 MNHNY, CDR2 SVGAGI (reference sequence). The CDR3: CASSATTTLNTQYF. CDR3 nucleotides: TGTGCCAGCTCGGCTACCACAACTCTGAATACGCAGTATTTT.

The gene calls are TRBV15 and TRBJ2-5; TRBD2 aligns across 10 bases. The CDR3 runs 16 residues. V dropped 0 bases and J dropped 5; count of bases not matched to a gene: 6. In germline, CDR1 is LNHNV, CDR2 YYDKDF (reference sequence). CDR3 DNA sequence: TGTGCCACCAGCAGAGAAGCGGGAGGGCCGTGGGAGACCCAGTACTTC. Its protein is CATSREAGGPWETQYF.

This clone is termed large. The CDR3 DNA reads TGTGCCAGCAGCTTAACAGGGGGCTCCTACAATGAGCAGTTCTTC. It translates to CASSLTGGSYNEQFF. This chain connects TRBV11-3 to TRBJ2-1; 8 bases map to TRBD1. The CDR3 runs 15 residues. CDR1 and CDR2 from the germline V gene are SGHNT and YENEEA. J gave up 0 bases and V 2 bases, and 0 bases lay outside the gene matches.

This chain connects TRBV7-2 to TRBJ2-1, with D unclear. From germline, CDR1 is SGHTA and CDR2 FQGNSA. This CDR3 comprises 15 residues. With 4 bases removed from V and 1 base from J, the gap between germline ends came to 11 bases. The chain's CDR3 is CASSSQSGSYNEQFF. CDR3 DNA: TGTGCCAGCAGCTCACAGTCAGGATCCTACAATGAGCAGTTCTTC.

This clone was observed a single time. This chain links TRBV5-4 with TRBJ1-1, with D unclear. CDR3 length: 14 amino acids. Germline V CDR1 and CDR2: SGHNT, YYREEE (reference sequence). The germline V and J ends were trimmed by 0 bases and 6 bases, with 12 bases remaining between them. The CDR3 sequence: CASSLAGPGAEAFF. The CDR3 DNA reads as TGTGCCAGCAGCTTGGCCGGGCCCGGGGCTGAAGCTTTCTTT.

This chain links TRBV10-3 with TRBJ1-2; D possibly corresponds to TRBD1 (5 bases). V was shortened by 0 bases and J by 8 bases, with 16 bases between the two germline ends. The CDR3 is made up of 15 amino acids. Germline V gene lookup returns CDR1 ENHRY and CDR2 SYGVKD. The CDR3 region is CAISESRNAGEGYTF. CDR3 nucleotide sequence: TGTGCCATCAGTGAGTCGCGGAATGCGGGGGAAGGCTACACCTTC.

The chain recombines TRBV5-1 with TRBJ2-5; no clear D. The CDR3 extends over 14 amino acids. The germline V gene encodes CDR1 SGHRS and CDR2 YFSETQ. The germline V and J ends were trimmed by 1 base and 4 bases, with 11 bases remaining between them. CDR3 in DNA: TGCGCCAGCAGCTTGTCTTCGGGTGGAGAGACCCAGTACTTC. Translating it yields CASSLSSGGETQYF.

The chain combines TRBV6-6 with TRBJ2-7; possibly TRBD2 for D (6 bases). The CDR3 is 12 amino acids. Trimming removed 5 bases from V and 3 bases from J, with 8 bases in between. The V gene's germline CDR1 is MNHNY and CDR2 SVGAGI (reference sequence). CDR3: CASSGSGYEQYF. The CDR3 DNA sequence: TGTGCCAGCAGTGGTAGCGGCTACGAGCAGTACTTC.

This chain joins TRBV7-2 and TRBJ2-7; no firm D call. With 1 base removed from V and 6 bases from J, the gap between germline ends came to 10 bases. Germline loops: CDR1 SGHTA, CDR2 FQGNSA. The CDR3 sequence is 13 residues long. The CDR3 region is CASSLVVMPEQYF. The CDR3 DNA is TGTGCCAGCAGCTTAGTAGTAATGCCCGAGCAGTACTTC.